This is a list of T cell receptor beta chains from one sample in a study of T cell repertoires in cytomegalovirus infection. Their antigens are not known. Via MiXCR, TCRdb re-called the reads, giving one row per CDR3 protein. The table records around 770,000 distinct CDR3 sequences, under 35% of them present only once. The material was cultured CD8+ T cells from PBMCs, obtained from culture after CMV antigen stimulation. The receptor set was obtained from a human donor in good health (CMV status not recorded). Some clones in this sample may be carry-over from other donors' samples. CDR3s include the opening cysteine and the closing phenylalanine or tryptophan. D genes are given only for firm matches. Clone size, where shown, is once, few, many, or a class for clones that have expanded.

clone_size: .; v_call: TRBV6-5; d_call: .; j_call: TRBJ2-3; cdr3_nt: TGTGCCAGCAGTTACACCCGAGGGGGCACAGATACGCAGTATTTT; cdr3_aa: CASSYTRGGTDTQYF
clone_size: .; v_call: TRBV29-1; d_call: .; j_call: TRBJ1-1; cdr3_nt: TGCAGCCTGGCCCCGGTAGGGATCACTGAAGCTTTCTTT; cdr3_aa: CSLAPVGITEAFF
clone_size: .; v_call: TRBV20-1; d_call: .; j_call: TRBJ1-2; cdr3_nt: TGCAGTGCTAGAGAGGCGGAGGCTAACTATGGCTACACCTTC; cdr3_aa: CSAREAEANYGYTF
clone_size: few; v_call: TRBV4-1; d_call: .; j_call: TRBJ2-7; cdr3_nt: TGCGCCAGCAGCCCATCGGGTGACGGGGGAACCTACGAGCAGTACTTC; cdr3_aa: CASSPSGDGGTYEQYF
clone_size: .; v_call: TRBV12-3/TRBV12-4; d_call: TRBD2; j_call: TRBJ2-1; cdr3_nt: TGTGCCAGCAGTTCCTACGGCAGCGGGGGAAAATTCTCCTACAATGAGCAGTTCTTC; cdr3_aa: CASSSYGSGGKFSYNEQFF
clone_size: .; v_call: TRBV12-3/TRBV12-4; d_call: .; j_call: TRBJ1-4; cdr3_nt: TGTGCCAGCAGACCCGGAACAAAGGCCCCTAATGAAAAACTGTTTTTT; cdr3_aa: CASRPGTKAPNEKLFF
clone_size: many; v_call: TRBV7-6; d_call: TRBD2; j_call: TRBJ2-3; cdr3_nt: TGTGCCAGCAGCTTAGCCGGACTAGCCCGAACAGATACGCAGTATTTT; cdr3_aa: CASSLAGLARTDTQYF
clone_size: many; v_call: TRBV12-3/TRBV12-4; d_call: TRBD2; j_call: TRBJ2-5; cdr3_nt: TGTGCCAGCAGTTTGAGGACGGGGGGGCCCGAAGAGACCCAGTACTTC; cdr3_aa: CASSLRTGGPEETQYF
clone_size: few; v_call: TRBV5-4; d_call: TRBD1; j_call: TRBJ2-7; cdr3_nt: TGTGCCAGCAGCACCATAGACAGGGGCCACGAGCAGTACTTC; cdr3_aa: CASSTIDRGHEQYF
clone_size: .; v_call: TRBV5-4; d_call: .; j_call: TRBJ2-7; cdr3_nt: TGTGCCAGCAGCCTCCCAGGGCGAGGGGGGGACTACGAGCAGTACTTC; cdr3_aa: CASSLPGRGGDYEQYF
clone_size: few; v_call: TRBV7-9; d_call: TRBD2; j_call: TRBJ2-5; cdr3_nt: TGTGCCAGCAGCTTAGTCCAGCGGGGGCAAGAGACCCAGTACTTC; cdr3_aa: CASSLVQRGQETQYF
clone_size: .; v_call: TRBV5-3; d_call: .; j_call: TRBJ1-2; cdr3_nt: TGTGCCAGCAGCTTGAAGGGGTCAGGATATGGCTACACCTTC; cdr3_aa: CASSLKGSGYGYTF
clone_size: .; v_call: TRBV29-1; d_call: .; j_call: TRBJ1-1; cdr3_nt: TGCAGCGTTTTTTCCCCATCTGAGGACACTGAAGCTTTCTTT; cdr3_aa: CSVFSPSEDTEAFF
clone_size: once; v_call: TRBV18; d_call: TRBD1; j_call: TRBJ1-1; cdr3_nt: TGTGCCAGCTCACCACCGGAGGACAGGGGCCCCACTGAAGCTTTCTTT; cdr3_aa: CASSPPEDRGPTEAFF
clone_size: .; v_call: TRBV20-1; d_call: .; j_call: TRBJ1-2; cdr3_nt: TGCAGTGCTCCTGGGGGCGCAGGGGCAAACTATGGCTACACCTTC; cdr3_aa: CSAPGGAGANYGYTF
clone_size: few; v_call: TRBV10-3; d_call: .; j_call: TRBJ2-7; cdr3_nt: TGTGCCATCAGTGAGTCGATGAAGGGTCAGAGCTACGAGCAGTACTTC; cdr3_aa: CAISESMKGQSYEQYF
clone_size: .; v_call: TRBV27; d_call: TRBD1; j_call: TRBJ1-1; cdr3_nt: TGTGCCAGCAGACAACTCCCCAGGGGGGTCGACACTGAAGCTTTCTTT; cdr3_aa: CASRQLPRGVDTEAFF
clone_size: .; v_call: TRBV6-1; d_call: TRBD1; j_call: TRBJ2-7; cdr3_nt: TGTGCCAGCAGTGGGGGACAGGGGACGTACGAGCAGTACTTC; cdr3_aa: CASSGGQGTYEQYF
clone_size: few; v_call: TRBV7-6; d_call: TRBD2; j_call: TRBJ2-6; cdr3_nt: TGTGCCAGCAGCTCTCGGACTAGAGATTCTGGGGCCAACGTCCTGACTTTC; cdr3_aa: CASSSRTRDSGANVLTF
clone_size: many; v_call: TRBV7-8; d_call: .; j_call: TRBJ1-4; cdr3_nt: TGTGCCAGCAGCGCGACGATATTGAATTCTCCCTATGAAAAACTGTTTTTT; cdr3_aa: CASSATILNSPYEKLFF
clone_size: .; v_call: TRBV11-2; d_call: .; j_call: TRBJ2-2; cdr3_nt: TGTGCCAGCAGCTTAGGTCTCAGGTTGTACACCGGGGAGCTGTTTTTT; cdr3_aa: CASSLGLRLYTGELFF
clone_size: .; v_call: TRBV7-8; d_call: .; j_call: TRBJ1-5; cdr3_nt: TGTGCCAGCAGCTCCGGGACGGTTTTACAGCCCCAGCATTTT; cdr3_aa: CASSSGTVLQPQHF
clone_size: .; v_call: TRBV6-6; d_call: TRBD1; j_call: TRBJ2-1; cdr3_nt: TGTGCCAGCAGTTACTCGTTACAGGGGGCATACAATGAGCAGTTCTTC; cdr3_aa: CASSYSLQGAYNEQFF
clone_size: .; v_call: TRBV6-8; d_call: .; j_call: TRBJ2-3; cdr3_nt: TGTGCCAGCACCACCTTTTCGGGTAGCACAGATACGCAGTATTTT; cdr3_aa: CASTTFSGSTDTQYF
clone_size: few; v_call: TRBV7-9; d_call: .; j_call: TRBJ1-2; cdr3_nt: TGTGCCAGCAGCTTACCCGGCACTGGGATTGGTAGCTACACCTTC; cdr3_aa: CASSLPGTGIGSYTF
clone_size: many; v_call: TRBV12-3/TRBV12-4; d_call: TRBD2; j_call: TRBJ2-1; cdr3_nt: TGTGCCAGCAGTCCGCCCACTAGCGGGGGGCTCTACAATGAGCAGTTCTTC; cdr3_aa: CASSPPTSGGLYNEQFF
clone_size: .; v_call: TRBV6-1; d_call: .; j_call: TRBJ2-3; cdr3_nt: TGTGCCAGCAGTCGTGGGGTTAGGCACACAGATACGCAGTATTTT; cdr3_aa: CASSRGVRHTDTQYF
clone_size: few; v_call: TRBV7-9; d_call: .; j_call: TRBJ2-3; cdr3_nt: TGTGCCATCCCCCTCACGGGCCCACGGAAGTATTTT; cdr3_aa: CAIPLTGPRKYF
clone_size: .; v_call: TRBV12-3/TRBV12-4; d_call: .; j_call: TRBJ1-6; cdr3_nt: TGTGCCAGCAGTCAAGAAGACCCCTATAATTCACCCCTCCACTTT; cdr3_aa: CASSQEDPYNSPLHF
clone_size: .; v_call: TRBV5-1; d_call: TRBD1; j_call: TRBJ1-5; cdr3_nt: TGCGCCAGCAGCTTGGTCCAGGGGGGTCAGCCCCAGCATTTT; cdr3_aa: CASSLVQGGQPQHF
clone_size: .; v_call: TRBV12-3/TRBV12-4; d_call: .; j_call: TRBJ2-1; cdr3_nt: TGTGCCAGCAGCTCCGAAGGTACCTCAACCTACAATGAGCAGTTCTTC; cdr3_aa: CASSSEGTSTYNEQFF
clone_size: .; v_call: TRBV9; d_call: .; j_call: TRBJ2-1; cdr3_nt: TGTGCCAGCAGCGTAGACGGCAGGGGCAATGAGCAGTTCTTC; cdr3_aa: CASSVDGRGNEQFF
clone_size: many; v_call: TRBV7-2; d_call: .; j_call: TRBJ2-7; cdr3_nt: TGTGCCAGCAGCTTAGCTGGCGCCGCCTACGAGCAGTACTTC; cdr3_aa: CASSLAGAAYEQYF
clone_size: .; v_call: TRBV6-2/TRBV6-3; d_call: .; j_call: TRBJ1-3; cdr3_nt: TGTGCCAGCAGCTCGACATCCTTCTCTGGAAACACCATATATTTT; cdr3_aa: CASSSTSFSGNTIYF
clone_size: .; v_call: TRBV7-6; d_call: .; j_call: TRBJ1-5; cdr3_nt: TGTGCCAGCAGCCTGGGAGGTAGGCCCAATCAGCCCCAGCATTTT; cdr3_aa: CASSLGGRPNQPQHF
clone_size: .; v_call: TRBV20-1; d_call: .; j_call: TRBJ1-3; cdr3_nt: TGCAGTGCTAGAGAAGGAGGGGGGGTCTCTGGAAACACCATATATTTT; cdr3_aa: CSAREGGGVSGNTIYF
clone_size: many; v_call: TRBV4-2; d_call: .; j_call: TRBJ1-1; cdr3_nt: TGTGCCAGCAGCCAAGTCGCACAGTTGAACACTGAAGCTTTCTTT; cdr3_aa: CASSQVAQLNTEAFF
clone_size: few; v_call: TRBV6-1; d_call: TRBD1; j_call: TRBJ2-1; cdr3_nt: TGTGCCAGCAGTGAAAAAGGGGGCCACAATGAGCAGTTCTTC; cdr3_aa: CASSEKGGHNEQFF
clone_size: few; v_call: TRBV7-8; d_call: .; j_call: TRBJ2-1; cdr3_nt: TGTGCCAGCAGCTTAATCCCGGGTGGGAGTGAGCAGTTCTTC; cdr3_aa: CASSLIPGGSEQFF
clone_size: .; v_call: TRBV11-2; d_call: TRBD2; j_call: TRBJ2-1; cdr3_nt: TGTGCCAGCAGCTCGGTTGGTGGTAGCGGGGAACAGCAGTTCTTC; cdr3_aa: CASSSVGGSGEQQFF
clone_size: .; v_call: TRBV19; d_call: TRBD1; j_call: TRBJ1-2; cdr3_nt: TGTGCCAGTCGAGGAGGGACAGGGATCTATGGCTACACCTTC; cdr3_aa: CASRGGTGIYGYTF
clone_size: .; v_call: TRBV27; d_call: TRBD1; j_call: TRBJ2-5; cdr3_nt: TGTGCCAGCACCTCGACAGGGGGCCAAGAGACCCAGTACTTC; cdr3_aa: CASTSTGGQETQYF
clone_size: .; v_call: TRBV6-6; d_call: .; j_call: TRBJ2-4; cdr3_nt: TGTGCCAGCAGTCCTGGACAAACAGGGCCCAGCAAAAACATTCAGTACTTC; cdr3_aa: CASSPGQTGPSKNIQYF
clone_size: .; v_call: TRBV7-2; d_call: TRBD1; j_call: TRBJ1-5; cdr3_nt: TGTGCCAGCAGCCCCAGGGGGAAGAGCAATCAGCCCCAGCATTTT; cdr3_aa: CASSPRGKSNQPQHF
clone_size: few; v_call: TRBV29-1; d_call: TRBD1; j_call: TRBJ2-7; cdr3_nt: TGCAGCGTCACATCGGACAGGGGACACTACGAGCAGTACTTC; cdr3_aa: CSVTSDRGHYEQYF
clone_size: .; v_call: TRBV12-3/TRBV12-4; d_call: TRBD1; j_call: TRBJ2-7; cdr3_nt: TGTGCCAGCAGTCCGGACAGGGAAGGTTACGAGCAGTACTTC; cdr3_aa: CASSPDREGYEQYF
clone_size: .; v_call: TRBV27; d_call: TRBD2; j_call: TRBJ2-2; cdr3_nt: TGTGCCAGCACCCGGGAGGGGTTACCCCCCGGGGAGCTGTTTTTT; cdr3_aa: CASTREGLPPGELFF
clone_size: .; v_call: TRBV19; d_call: .; j_call: TRBJ1-1; cdr3_nt: TGTGCCAGTAGTATTTGGGGGGAGTTGGACACTGAAGCTTTCTTT; cdr3_aa: CASSIWGELDTEAFF
clone_size: .; v_call: TRBV27; d_call: TRBD1; j_call: TRBJ1-2; cdr3_nt: TGTGCCAGCAGTCCCCAGACAGGGGGCTATGGCTACACCTTC; cdr3_aa: CASSPQTGGYGYTF
clone_size: .; v_call: TRBV7-9; d_call: .; j_call: TRBJ1-1; cdr3_nt: TGTGCCAGCAGCTTAGTGGTCCTCACTGAAGCTTTCTTT; cdr3_aa: CASSLVVLTEAFF